These T cell receptor beta chains were read from a single sample in a study of blood T cell repertoires in COVID-19. Using immunoSEQ multiplex PCR, the repertoire was profiled, and TCRdb retains in-frame clones only, with some absent. The sample yields a few hundred thousand clones, roughly 84% seen once. The specimen was peripheral blood. The receptor set was obtained from a man aged 50 to 60 with active or convalescent COVID-19. Both conserved end residues are part of each CDR3. The D gene is left open where the match is weak. For some rows the clone size is stated as once, few or many, or as a class when expanded; others skip it.

clone size | J gene | V gene | D gene | CDR3 DNA | CDR3 protein
NA | TRBJ2-3 | TRBV19 | NA | TGTGCCTCGGGAACCCGCACAGATACGCAGTATTTT | CASGTRTDTQYF
NA | TRBJ2-2 | TRBV10-2 | NA | TGCGCCAACAGGAGGGCCCAATCGCCGGCGACCGGGGAGCTGTTTTTT | CANRRAQSPATGELFF
NA | TRBJ1-1 | TRBV29-1 | TRBD1 | TGCAGCGCCCGGGACAGGGAAAACACTGAAGCTTTCTTT | CSARDRENTEAFF
few | TRBJ2-5 | TRBV2 | NA | TGTGCCAGCAGTACAGGGCGGGAGACCCAGTACTTC | CASSTGRETQYF
NA | TRBJ1-2 | TRBV27 | TRBD1 | TGTGCCAGCAGGGACTCGGGGACAGGGGGCTATGGCTACACCTTC | CASRDSGTGGYGYTF
NA | TRBJ2-4 | TRBV5-4 | TRBD2 | TGTGCCAGCAGCATAGCGGGAGGGGAACACATTCAGTACTTC | CASSIAGGEHIQYF
NA | TRBJ1-1 | TRBV4-2 | NA | TGTGCCAGCAGCTTGGAATTGGGGGGTGCCATGAACACTGAAGCTTTCTTT | CASSLELGGAMNTEAFF
NA | TRBJ2-1 | TRBV9 | NA | TGTGCCAGCAGCACAAGACAGGGAGGTGGCCTCGGCTCCTACAATGAGCAGTTCTTC | CASSTRQGGGLGSYNEQFF
NA | TRBJ2-7 | TRBV6-2/TRBV6-3 | NA | TGTGCCAGCAGTACCCTGGGCAGCGGGTACTACGAGCAGTACTTC | CASSTLGSGYYEQYF
NA | TRBJ1-2 | TRBV5-4 | TRBD1 | TGTGCCAGCAGCTTGGAAGGGGGCAGGGGCTATGGCTACACCTTC | CASSLEGGRGYGYTF
NA | TRBJ2-5 | TRBV4-3 | TRBD2 | TGCGCCAGCAGCCAAGACCCGGGGAGGGAAGAGACCCAGTACTTC | CASSQDPGREETQYF
NA | TRBJ1-4 | TRBV19 | TRBD1 | TGTGCCAGTTCCGGGACAGTAGATGAAAAACTGTTTTTT | CASSGTVDEKLFF
NA | TRBJ2-1 | TRBV6-5 | NA | TGTGCCAGCAGTTACTCCCGGGTCAATGAGCAGTTCTTC | CASSYSRVNEQFF
NA | TRBJ2-5 | TRBV11-3 | TRBD1 | TGTGCCAGCAGCTCTGGACAGGGGGCACGGGAGACCCAGTACTTC | CASSSGQGARETQYF
NA | TRBJ2-3 | TRBV5-1 | TRBD1 | TGCGCCAGCAGCCGGGACAGTTCCACAGATACGCAGTATTTT | CASSRDSSTDTQYF
NA | TRBJ1-1 | TRBV5-6 | NA | TGTGCCAGCCGATGGACAGCCATGAACACTGAAGCTTTCTTT | CASRWTAMNTEAFF
NA | TRBJ2-3 | TRBV6-5 | TRBD1 | TGTGCCAGCAGTTCTACCGGGACAGGGTTCCCAGATACGCAGTATTTT | CASSSTGTGFPDTQYF
NA | TRBJ2-1 | TRBV30 | NA | TGTGCCTGGAGTGTAGACGGGGACAATGAGCAGTTCTTC | CAWSVDGDNEQFF
NA | TRBJ1-2 | TRBV5-4 | TRBD1 | TGTGCCAGCAGCTTACAGGGGCTTCTGGGTGGCTACACCTTC | CASSLQGLLGGYTF
NA | TRBJ1-2 | TRBV19 | NA | TGTGCCAGTAGCCTTCGGGACCCGCTGTACGGGGGGTATGGCTACACCTTC | CASSLRDPLYGGYGYTF
NA | TRBJ1-5 | TRBV2 | TRBD1 | TGTGCCAGCAGTCAAACGACAGGGATCGGCAATCAGCCCCAGCATTTT | CASSQTTGIGNQPQHF
NA | TRBJ2-7 | TRBV7-2 | TRBD2 | TGTGCCAGCAGCTTGGGGCGGGAGTACGAGCAGTACTTC | CASSLGREYEQYF
NA | TRBJ2-1 | TRBV9 | TRBD2 | TGTGCCAGCAGCGTAGCGGGCGGGAGCTCAAATGAGCAGTTCTTC | CASSVAGGSSNEQFF
NA | TRBJ2-1 | TRBV5-5 | NA | TGTGCCAGCAGCCCGCCCCCGGAGTACAATGAGCAGTTCTTC | CASSPPPEYNEQFF
NA | TRBJ1-2 | TRBV28 | TRBD1 | TGTGCCAGCAGCCCGTGGACAGGCGACCGTTTTTATGGCTACACCTTC | CASSPWTGDRFYGYTF